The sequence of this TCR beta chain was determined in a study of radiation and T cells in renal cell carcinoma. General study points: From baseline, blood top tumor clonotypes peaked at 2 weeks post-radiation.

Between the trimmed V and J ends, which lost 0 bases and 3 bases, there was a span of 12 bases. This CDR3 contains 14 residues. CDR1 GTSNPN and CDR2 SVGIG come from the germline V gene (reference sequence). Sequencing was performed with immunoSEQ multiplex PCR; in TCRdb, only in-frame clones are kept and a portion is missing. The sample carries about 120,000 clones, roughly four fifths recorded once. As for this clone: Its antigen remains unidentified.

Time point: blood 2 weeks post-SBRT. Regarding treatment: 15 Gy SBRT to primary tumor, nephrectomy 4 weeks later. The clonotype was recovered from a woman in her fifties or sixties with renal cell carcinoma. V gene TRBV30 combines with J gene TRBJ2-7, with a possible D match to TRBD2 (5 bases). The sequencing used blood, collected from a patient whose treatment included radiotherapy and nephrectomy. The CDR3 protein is CAWSVLGNDYEQYF. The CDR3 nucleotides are TGTGCCTGGAGTGTACTAGGCAATGACTACGAGCAGTACTTC.